Below are 19 T cell receptor beta chains sequenced from a single sample in a study of cytomegalovirus exposure and HLA in healthy donors. PCR primers comprised 60 Vbeta and 13 Jbeta primers. Generated by immunoSEQ multiplex PCR, the TCRdb table keeps only in-frame clones and is missing some. The sample shows 200,000 or so clones, roughly 87% of them seen only once. The sequenced sample was PBMCs. The source of these receptors is a girl under three years old in good health and CMV-seronegative.

This clone appeared a few times. The V call is TRBV20-1, the J call TRBJ2-7; unclear D gene. Germline-derived CDR1 and CDR2 are DFQATT and SNEGSKA (reference sequence). V was cut by 7 bases and J by 0 bases, with 7 bases left in between. The CDR3 contains 11 residues. Here the CDR3 reads CSVESSYEQYF. The CDR3 region has the DNA TGCAGTGTTGAGAGCTCCTACGAGCAGTACTTC.

J is TRBJ2-6 and V is TRBV9; TRBD1 is a possible D gene (6 bases). The CDR3 is made up of 18 amino acids. Trimming pared 0 bases from V and 0 bases from J, leaving 13 bases between. Germline CDR1 SGDLS, CDR2 YYNGEE. The CDR3: CASSVATGQASGANVLTF. In DNA, the CDR3 is TGTGCCAGCAGCGTAGCTACGGGACAAGCCTCTGGGGCCAACGTCCTGACTTTC.

The chain carries TRBV27 and TRBJ2-7, with D possibly TRBD1 on 6 matching bases. Germline CDR1 MNHEY, CDR2 SMNVEV (reference sequence). V lost 8 bases and J 0 bases, leaving 11 bases between the germline ends. CDR3 size: 13 residues. The CDR3 region has the DNA TGTGCCAGCTCTGGGGGCAGCTCCTACGAGCAGTACTTC. It encodes CASSGGSSYEQYF.

The rearrangement uses TRBV9 and TRBJ2-7; 10 positions agree with TRBD2. The CDR3 runs to 17 residues. Trimming cost V 0 bases and J 6 bases; bases outside gene matches: 12. Germline V gene lookup returns CDR1 SGDLS and CDR2 YYNGEE. The CDR3 loop is CASSVGVGPSGSSEQYF. DNA of the CDR3: TGTGCCAGCAGCGTAGGGGTAGGGCCTAGCGGGAGCAGCGAGCAGTACTTC.

The chain uses TRBV29-1 and TRBJ2-1; D perhaps matches TRBD1 (6 bases). The CDR3 runs 12 residues. The germline V and J ends were trimmed by 4 bases and 12 bases, with 16 bases remaining between them. Germline V gene sequence: CDR1 SQVTM, CDR2 ANQGSEA. The CDR3 sequence: CSVAPTGRGQFF. CDR3 DNA sequence: TGCAGCGTTGCCCCGACAGGCCGAGGGCAGTTCTTC.

The CDR3 DNA sequence: TGTGCCAGCACCCGACTAGCGGGAGCCGAGCAGTACTTC. The encoded protein is CASTRLAGAEQYF. The genes are TRBV7-2 and TRBJ2-7, with 12 positions matching TRBD2. The CDR3 runs 13 residues. Unmatched junction bases numbered 4, after V lost 7 bases and J lost 6 bases. The V gene's germline CDR1 is SGHTA and CDR2 FQGNSA.

This sequence joins TRBV29-1 and TRBJ1-1; D perhaps matches TRBD1 (6 bases). The V gene lost 7 bases and the J gene lost 3 bases, with 12 bases spanning the gap. This CDR3 is 12 amino acids long. Germline lookup yields CDR1 SQVTM and CDR2 ANQGSEA. The CDR3 is CSGQGIHTEAFF. The CDR3 nucleotides are TGCAGCGGGCAGGGGATCCACACTGAAGCTTTCTTT.

Here the CDR3 reads CAISSTGREGGGEQYF. CDR3 sequence (DNA): TGTGCCATCAGTTCCACGGGGCGGGAGGGCGGCGGGGAGCAGTACTTC. The genes are TRBV10-3 and TRBJ2-7; 9 positions agree with TRBD2. The CDR3 extends over 16 amino acids. V dropped 5 bases and J dropped 7; count of bases not matched to a gene: 15. The germline V gene has CDR1 ENHRY and CDR2 SYGVKD.

This chain connects TRBV27 to TRBJ2-1, with TRBD2 matching over 11 bases. V shed 6 bases, J shed 4 bases, and the junction held 11 bases outside the gene matches. The CDR3 has 17 residues. Germline-derived CDR1 and CDR2 are MNHEY and SMNVEV (reference sequence). The CDR3 nucleotides read TGTGCCAGCAGCCTAGACGCCGGGACTAGCGGATACAATGAGCAGTTCTTC. This translates into CASSLDAGTSGYNEQFF.

The J gene is TRBJ2-1, the V gene TRBV5-1; 9 bases are shared with TRBD2. Per the germline V gene, CDR1 is SGHRS and CDR2 is YFSETQ. V lost 2 bases, J lost 10 bases, and 7 bases stayed unmatched. CDR3 length: 14 amino acids. The CDR3 DNA sequence: TGCGCCAGCAGCTTCGATTCAGCGGGAGGAGAGCAGTTCTTC. This sequence encodes CASSFDSAGGEQFF.

The chain has TRBV7-9 and TRBJ2-1, with a tentative D call TRBD2 (7 bases). The germline V and J ends were trimmed by 5 bases and 8 bases, with 19 bases remaining between them. The V gene's germline CDR1 is SEHNR and CDR2 FQNEAQ (reference sequence). This CDR3 spans 15 amino acids. Here the CDR3 DNA reads TGTGCCAGCAGCCGGAGGGGGGGGCAGTTCCATGAGCAGTTCTTC. Translating it yields CASSRRGGQFHEQFF.

The chain carries TRBV7-2 and TRBJ1-6, with 9 positions matching TRBD1. This CDR3 spans 15 amino acids. The ends lost 5 bases at V and 7 bases at J; junction bases unmatched: 6. Germline CDR1 SGHTA, CDR2 FQGNSA. This CDR3 is CASSPPGQGNSPLHF. The CDR3 DNA sequence: TGTGCCAGCAGCCCCCCGGGACAGGGAAATTCACCCCTCCACTTT.

The chain is built from TRBV4-1 and TRBJ2-3; 7 bases align to TRBD2. The CDR3 is made up of 15 amino acids. Trimming at V came to 4 bases and at J to 6 bases, leaving 10 bases not matched to a gene. Germline V lookup: CDR1 MGHRA, CDR2 YSYEKL. The CDR3 DNA reads TGCGCCAGCAGCCTGGCGGGGGATGCGCGTGATACGCAGTATTTT. Translated: CASSLAGDARDTQYF.

This rearrangement joins TRBV4-1 to TRBJ2-7; 7 positions match TRBD1. Germline CDR1 is MGHRA and CDR2 is YSYEKL. V lost 4 bases and J lost 4; bases outside the gene matches: 10. The CDR3 extends over 15 amino acids. CDR3 DNA: TGCGCCAGCAGCCCCCAGACAGGGTTGGAGTACGAGCAGTACTTC. It is translated as CASSPQTGLEYEQYF.

This chain joins TRBV10-3 and TRBJ2-5; 7 nucleotides line up with TRBD1. The CDR3 sequence is 15 residues long. The V and J ends lost 8 bases and 0 bases, in that order; junction bases with no gene match: 9. Germline V gives CDR1 ENHRY, CDR2 SYGVKD. CDR3 sequence: CAIRSGTEYQETQYF. CDR3 nucleotide sequence: TGTGCCATCCGGTCCGGGACAGAGTACCAAGAGACCCAGTACTTC.

This clone was counted a few times. J is TRBJ2-7 and V is TRBV7-2; 8 bases line up with TRBD1. The germline gives CDR1 SGHTA, CDR2 FQGNSA. The CDR3 has 15 residues. Unmatched junction bases numbered 2, after V lost 1 base and J lost 0 bases. CDR3 in amino acids: CASSLDRGSSYEQYF. The CDR3 DNA follows: TGTGCCAGCAGCTTAGACAGGGGGAGCTCCTACGAGCAGTACTTC.

This chain connects TRBV6-5 to TRBJ1-2; 7 bases fit TRBD1. CDR1 and CDR2 from the germline V gene are MNHEY and SVGAGI. Unmatched junction bases numbered 6, after V lost 0 bases and J lost 5 bases. This CDR3 has 15 amino acids. This chain's CDR3 is CASSYSMGQTYGYTF. CDR3 sequence (DNA): TGTGCCAGCAGTTACTCGATGGGACAGACGTATGGCTACACCTTC.

This clone showed up just a few times. The V gene is TRBV6-5, the J gene TRBJ2-3, with D possibly being TRBD2 (5 bases). V was trimmed by 2 bases and J by 7 bases, leaving 10 bases between them. Looked up from germline, CDR1 is MNHEY and CDR2 is SVGAGI. The length of the CDR3 is 13 residues. CDR3 sequence reads: CASSYRTGYTQYF. CDR3 nucleotides: TGTGCCAGCAGTTACCGGACGGGATATACGCAGTATTTT.

About this clone: Germline and junction disagree at one end, which may indicate a read error. V usage is TRBV7-7 and J usage is TRBJ1-4; unclear D gene. This CDR3 spans 15 amino acids. CDR1 and CDR2 (germline): SSHAT, FNYEAQ (reference sequence). The CDR3 region is CASSLGRSTNEKLFF. The CDR3 DNA is TGTGCTAGCAGCTTAGGCAGATCAACTAATGAAAAACTGTTTTTT.